This T cell receptor (beta chain) emerged from a study of T-cell reconstitution after alpha-beta-depleted transplantation in children. This clonotype was counted between two and nine times. Unique molecular identifiers were used in preparing the TCRbeta library. Via MiXCR, TCRdb re-called the PCR reads, giving one row per CDR3 protein. The sample contains hundreds of thousands of distinct CDR3 sequences, approximately 32% of which appear only once. In germline, CDR1 is SGHTA, CDR2 FQGTGA. The CDR3 is 14 residues long. V lost 5 bases to trimming and J lost 8 bases, with 16 bases between them. Sequences were derived from PBMCs from the stem cell graft donor, sampled from the stem cell graft. The chain links TRBV7-3 to TRBJ2-4; D is perhaps TRBD1 (6 bases). This sequence was found in a human donor who donated a stem cell graft to a child with aplastic anemia. CDR3 protein: CASSRTGKGDIQYF. CDR3 coding DNA: TGTGCCAGCAGCAGAACAGGGAAAGGTGACATTCAGTACTTC. The full variable domain, with the rest looked up from reference TRBV7-3 and TRBJ2-4, is GAGVSQTPSNKVTEKGKYVELRCDPISGHTALYWYRQSLGQGPEFLIYFQGTGAADDSGLPNDRFFAVRPEGSVSTLKIQRTERGDSAVYLCASSRTGKGDIQYFGAGTRLSVL.